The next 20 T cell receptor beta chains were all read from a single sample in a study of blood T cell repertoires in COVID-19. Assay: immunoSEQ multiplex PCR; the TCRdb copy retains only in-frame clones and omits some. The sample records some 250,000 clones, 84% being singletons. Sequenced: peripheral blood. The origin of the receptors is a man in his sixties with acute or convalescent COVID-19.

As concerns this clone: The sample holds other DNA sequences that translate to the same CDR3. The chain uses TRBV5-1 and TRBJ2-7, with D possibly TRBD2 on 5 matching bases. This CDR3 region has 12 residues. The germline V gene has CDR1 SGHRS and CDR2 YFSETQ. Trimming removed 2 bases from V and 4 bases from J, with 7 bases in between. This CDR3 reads CASSLEGYEQYF. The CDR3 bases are TGCGCCAGCAGCTTAGAGGGTTACGAGCAGTACTTC. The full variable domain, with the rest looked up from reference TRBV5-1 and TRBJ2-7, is KAGVTQTPRYLIKTRGQQVTLSCSPISGHRSVSWYQQTPGQGLQFLFEYFSETQRNKGNFPGRFSGRQFSNSRSEMNVSTLELGDSALYLCASSLEGYEQYFGPGTRLTVT.

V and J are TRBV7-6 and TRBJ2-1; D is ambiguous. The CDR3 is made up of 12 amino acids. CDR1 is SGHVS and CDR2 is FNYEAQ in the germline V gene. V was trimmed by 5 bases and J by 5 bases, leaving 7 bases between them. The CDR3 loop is CASSPGNNEQFF. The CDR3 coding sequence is TGTGCCAGCAGCCCCGGTAACAATGAGCAGTTCTTC.

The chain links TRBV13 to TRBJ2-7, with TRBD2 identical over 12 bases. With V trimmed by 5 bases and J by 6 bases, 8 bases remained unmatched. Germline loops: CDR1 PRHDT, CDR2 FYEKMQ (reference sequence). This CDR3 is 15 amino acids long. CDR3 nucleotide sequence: TGTGCCAGCAGCCCCCGACTAGCGGGAGATGCCGAGCAGTACTTC. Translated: CASSPRLAGDAEQYF.

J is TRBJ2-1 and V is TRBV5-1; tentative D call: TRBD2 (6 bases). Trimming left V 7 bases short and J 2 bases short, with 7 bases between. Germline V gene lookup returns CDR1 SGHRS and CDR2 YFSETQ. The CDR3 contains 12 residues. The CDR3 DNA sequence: TGCGCCAGCGGGGGGACCTACAATGAGCAGTTCTTC. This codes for CASGGTYNEQFF.

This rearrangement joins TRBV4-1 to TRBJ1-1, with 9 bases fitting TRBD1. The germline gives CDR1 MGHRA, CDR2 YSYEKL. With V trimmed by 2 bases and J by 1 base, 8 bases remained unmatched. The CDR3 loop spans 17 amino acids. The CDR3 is CASSQPWTGASNTEAFF. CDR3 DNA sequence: TGCGCCAGCAGCCAACCGTGGACAGGGGCGTCGAACACTGAAGCTTTCTTT.

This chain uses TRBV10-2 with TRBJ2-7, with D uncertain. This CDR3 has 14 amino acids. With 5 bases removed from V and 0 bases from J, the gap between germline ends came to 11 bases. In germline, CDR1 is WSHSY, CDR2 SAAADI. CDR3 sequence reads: CASSMVYNSYEQYF. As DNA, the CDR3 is TGCGCCAGCAGTATGGTTTACAACTCCTACGAGCAGTACTTC.

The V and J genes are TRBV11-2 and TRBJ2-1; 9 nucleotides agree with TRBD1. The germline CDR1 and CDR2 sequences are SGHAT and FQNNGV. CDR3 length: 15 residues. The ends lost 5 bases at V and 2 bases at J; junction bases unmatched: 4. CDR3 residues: CASSRRQGAYNEQFF. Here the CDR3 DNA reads TGTGCCAGCAGCCGCCGACAGGGGGCCTACAATGAGCAGTTCTTC.

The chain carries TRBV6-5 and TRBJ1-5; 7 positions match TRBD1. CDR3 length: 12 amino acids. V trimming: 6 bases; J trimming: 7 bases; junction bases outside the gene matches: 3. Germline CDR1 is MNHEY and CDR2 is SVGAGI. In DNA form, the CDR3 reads TGTGCCAGCAGGGTGGACAGGCAGCCCCAGCATTTT. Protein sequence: CASRVDRQPQHF.

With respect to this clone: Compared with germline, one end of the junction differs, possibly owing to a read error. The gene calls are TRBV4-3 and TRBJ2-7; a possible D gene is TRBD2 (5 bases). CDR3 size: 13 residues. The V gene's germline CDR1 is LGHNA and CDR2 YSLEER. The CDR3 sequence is CASSKDRGVEQYF. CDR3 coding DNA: TGCGCCAGCAGCAAAGACCGGGGAGTCGAGCAGTACTTC.

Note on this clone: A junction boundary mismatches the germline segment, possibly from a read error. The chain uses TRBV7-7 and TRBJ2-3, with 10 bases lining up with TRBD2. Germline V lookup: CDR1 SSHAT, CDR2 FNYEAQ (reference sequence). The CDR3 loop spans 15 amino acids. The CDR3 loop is CASSSGRIGADTQYF. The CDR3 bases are TGTGCTAGCAGTAGCGGGAGGATCGGGGCAGATACGCAGTATTTT.

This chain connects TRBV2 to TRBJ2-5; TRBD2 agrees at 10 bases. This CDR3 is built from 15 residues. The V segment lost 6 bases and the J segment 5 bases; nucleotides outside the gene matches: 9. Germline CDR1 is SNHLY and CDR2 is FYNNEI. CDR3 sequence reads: CASRTSGVGSETQYF. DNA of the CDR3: TGTGCCAGCAGAACTAGCGGGGTTGGGTCCGAGACCCAGTACTTC.

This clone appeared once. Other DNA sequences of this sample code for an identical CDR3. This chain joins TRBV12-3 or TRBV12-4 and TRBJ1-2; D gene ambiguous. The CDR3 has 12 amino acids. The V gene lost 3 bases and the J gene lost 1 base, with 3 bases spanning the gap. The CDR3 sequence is CASSFSNYGYTF. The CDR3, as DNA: TGTGCCAGCAGTTTCAGTAACTATGGCTACACCTTC.

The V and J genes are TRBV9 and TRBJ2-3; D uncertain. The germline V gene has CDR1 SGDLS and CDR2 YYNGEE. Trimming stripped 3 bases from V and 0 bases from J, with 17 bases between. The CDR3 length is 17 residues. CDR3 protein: CASSGPIPRRSTDTQYF. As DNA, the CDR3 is TGTGCCAGCAGCGGACCAATCCCCAGGCGAAGCACAGATACGCAGTATTTT.

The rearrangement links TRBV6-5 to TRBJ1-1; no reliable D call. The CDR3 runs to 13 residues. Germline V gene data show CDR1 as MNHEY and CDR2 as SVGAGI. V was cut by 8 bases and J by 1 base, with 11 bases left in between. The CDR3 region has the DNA TGTGCCAGCTGGAGGCCTAGGAACACTGAAGCTTTCTTT. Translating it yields CASWRPRNTEAFF.

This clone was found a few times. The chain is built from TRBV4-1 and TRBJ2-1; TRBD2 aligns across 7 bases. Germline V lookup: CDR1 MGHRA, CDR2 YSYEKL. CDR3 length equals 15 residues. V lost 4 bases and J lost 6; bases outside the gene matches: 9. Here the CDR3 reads CASSPAALAANEQFF. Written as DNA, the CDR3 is TGCGCCAGCAGCCCGGCGGCCCTAGCGGCCAATGAGCAGTTCTTC.

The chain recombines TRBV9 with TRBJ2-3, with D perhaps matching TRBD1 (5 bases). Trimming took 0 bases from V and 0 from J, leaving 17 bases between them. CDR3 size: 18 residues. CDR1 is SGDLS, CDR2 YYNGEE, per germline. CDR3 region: CASSVGVRAGSSTDTQYF. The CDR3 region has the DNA TGTGCCAGCAGCGTAGGTGTTCGGGCAGGGTCTAGCACAGATACGCAGTATTTT.

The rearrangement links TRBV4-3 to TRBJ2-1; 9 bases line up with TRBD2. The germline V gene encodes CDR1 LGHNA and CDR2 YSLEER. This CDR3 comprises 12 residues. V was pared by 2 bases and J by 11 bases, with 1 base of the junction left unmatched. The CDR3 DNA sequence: TGCGCCAGCAGCCAACTAGCGGGACAGCAGTTCTTC. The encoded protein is CASSQLAGQQFF.

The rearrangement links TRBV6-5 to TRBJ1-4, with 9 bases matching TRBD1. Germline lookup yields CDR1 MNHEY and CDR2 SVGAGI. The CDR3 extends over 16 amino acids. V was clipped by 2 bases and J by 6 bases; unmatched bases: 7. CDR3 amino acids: CASSYRPGQGYEKLFF. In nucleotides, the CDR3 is TGTGCCAGCAGTTACCGGCCGGGACAGGGATATGAAAAACTGTTTTTT.

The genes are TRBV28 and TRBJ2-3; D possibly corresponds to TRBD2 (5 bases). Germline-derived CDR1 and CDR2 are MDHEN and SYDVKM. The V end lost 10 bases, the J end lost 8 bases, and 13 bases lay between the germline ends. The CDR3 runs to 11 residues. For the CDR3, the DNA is TGTGCCACCACCGGGGAAGGTACGCAGTATTTT. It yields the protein CATTGEGTQYF.

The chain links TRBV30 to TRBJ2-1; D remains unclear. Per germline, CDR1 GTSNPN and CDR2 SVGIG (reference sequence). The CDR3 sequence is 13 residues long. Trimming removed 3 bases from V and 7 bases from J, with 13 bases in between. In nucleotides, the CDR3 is TGTGCCTGGAGGACTTCGGCAACGAATGAGCAGTTCTTC. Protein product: CAWRTSATNEQFF. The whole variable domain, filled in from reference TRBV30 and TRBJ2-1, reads SQTIHQWPATLVQPVGSPLSLECTVEGTSNPNLYWYRQAAGRGLQLLFYSVGIGQISSEVPQNLSASRPQDRQFILSSKKLLLSDSGFYLCAWRTSATNEQFFGPGTRLTVL.